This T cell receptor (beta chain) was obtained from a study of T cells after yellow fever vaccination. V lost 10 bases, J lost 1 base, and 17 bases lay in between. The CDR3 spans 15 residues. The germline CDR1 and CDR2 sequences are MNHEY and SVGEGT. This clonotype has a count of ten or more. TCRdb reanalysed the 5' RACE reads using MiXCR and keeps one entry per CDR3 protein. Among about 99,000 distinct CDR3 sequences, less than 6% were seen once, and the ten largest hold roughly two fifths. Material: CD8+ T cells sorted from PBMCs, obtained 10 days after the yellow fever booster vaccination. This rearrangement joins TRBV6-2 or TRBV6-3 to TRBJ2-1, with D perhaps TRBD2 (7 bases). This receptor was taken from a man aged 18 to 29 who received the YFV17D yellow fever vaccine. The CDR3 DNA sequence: TGTGCCACCAGGTGGGCGGGGGCGTCCTACAATGAGCAGTTCTTC. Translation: CATRWAGASYNEQFF.